This entry is about one TCR beta chain. The data are from a study of blood T cell repertoires in COVID-19. Measured with immunoSEQ multiplex PCR; TCRdb has only the in-frame clones, and not every one. The sample lists around 70,000 clones, more than 75% occurring once. Germline V gene sequence: CDR1 MGHRA, CDR2 YSYEKL. The length of the CDR3 is 14 residues. The germline V and J ends were trimmed by 2 bases and 6 bases, with 13 bases remaining between them. The V gene is TRBV4-1, the J gene TRBJ2-5, with D possibly being TRBD1 (5 bases). This clonotype was sampled from a man aged 50 to 60 with acute or convalescent COVID-19. The material sequenced was peripheral blood. CDR3 DNA sequence: TGCGCCAGCAGCCAACGAACCCAGGGCAAGACCCAGTACTTC. Its protein product is CASSQRTQGKTQYF.